The TCR beta chain under discussion was sequenced for a study of cytomegalovirus exposure and HLA in healthy donors (dated by TCRdb to the late 2010s). Study-level background: According to an earlier analysis of around 600 of the donors, about 179 million T cells yielded 90 million to 130 million unique TCR beta sequences and 276 Gb of sequence data. Class I and class II HLA loci were covered by the typing at four-digit resolution. A few DR-DQ haplotypes were handled as single units for association and clustering because linkage in the cohort was strong. Genome-wide SNP genotypes for about 55% of the 666 donors were used in a later genetic analysis, which treated that subset as a discovery cohort. Besides the first cohort of under 700 subjects, a separate validation cohort made up of over a hundred different subjects was used. The study aimed to test whether cataloging public T cell receptors could reveal signatures of past pathogen exposure. In the later analysis, no new phenotypic data were used to find candidate immune exposures; instead, reliance was placed on TCR beta sequences and their occurrence across donors. A later analysis re-examined previously published TCR beta repertoires from 500 to 700 donors and added high-resolution HLA genotyping to investigate patterns of TCR occurrence. The genetic ancestry cluster associated with self-reported Caucasian donors included 81% of the approximately 410 genotyped donors. Every repertoire in the discovery cohort had been generated on one and the same sequencing platform. Donor age, sex, ethnicity and CMV serostatus were compiled together with the repertoire data. To decide whether each TCR beta V gene segment behaved as functional or pseudogenic, an earlier analysis of some 540 of the donors relied on high-throughput TCR beta sequencing. The T cell repertoires of some 700 subjects were profiled by immunosequencing and related to cytomegalovirus serostatus. Among 300 to 500 genotyped donors of the cohort, an average of about 220,000 unique TCR beta nucleotide sequences was sequenced per donor, of which roughly 17% were non-productive. Roughly 300 gigabases of sequencing data and 70 million to 100 million unique TCR sequences were included in an early release covering about 600 HLA-typed donors. High-throughput TCR immunosequencing, statistical association of individual TCRs with disease status, and machine learning were combined to predict cytomegalovirus infection status. Typing coverage varied by locus: about 629-630 donors for A, B, C, DRB1 and DQB1; around 560 for DQA1; about 600 for DPA1; fewer than 480 for DPB1.

The cohort was made up of 500 to 800 healthy bone marrow donors. At the time of sampling, every cohort member was nominally healthy, though immune exposures that went unrecorded were likely present. The donor was CMV seropositive and belonged to the group of over 250 seropositive cohort members. A peripheral blood sample was provided by each donor, and peripheral blood mononuclear cells were used for TCR beta sequencing. Genomic DNA extraction from the blood cell samples was performed with the Qiagen DNeasy Blood Extraction Kit. CDR1 and CDR2 are drawn from the germline V gene: SGHAT, FQNNGV. Deletion took 2 bases off V and 8 bases off J, with a span of 12 bases between the germline ends. Measured from the cysteine to the phenylalanine, the CDR3 is 14 residues long. The read is trimmed to its CDR3 DNA, 42 bases read in frame from base 1. Remarks on this clone: Its antigen remains unidentified. No base quality values were provided; no much bigger clone lies one nucleotide off.

What the research found in general, with its limitations: In a later analysis, TCR association rates were found to vary across HLA loci, with the most associated TCRs seen for DRB1 alleles and the fewest for HLA-C alleles. In a later genetic analysis, a missense DCLRE1C variant was associated with V-gene and J-gene trimming of TCR beta chains, and the association was replicated in an independent cohort. Because HLA typing was unavailable for some donors at each locus, only the typed subset was used in association tests. The presence/absence analyses assumed that sequencing depth was roughly uniform across donors, and that assumption may not be true. The classifier was reported to diagnose cytomegalovirus status with high specificity and sensitivity in both the original and validation cohorts. The earlier analysis of approximately 590 of the donors excluded about 16 rarely observed V segments, including chromosome 9 orphons, because counts were too low. Only TCR beta chains were sequenced in this cohort, and the absence of alpha or paired-chain data limited detectable features. In a later analysis, several top co-occurrence clusters were reported to appear linked to parvovirus B19, influenza, CMV and Epstein-Barr virus. Broadly in line with IMGT annotations, most TCR beta V segments showed up in productive rearrangements about 87% or about 30% of the time in an earlier analysis of 450 to 600 of the donors. According to the authors, the approach could potentially be generalized to other disease states and immunological phenotypes. In a later analysis, some 18,000 TCR beta sequences were associated with specific HLA alleles at a false discovery rate of 0.05. When HLA alleles, especially DR and DQ, strongly co-occurred, TCR associations were difficult to assign to individual alleles. A later analysis found that most CMV-associated TCR beta chains appeared HLA-restricted, with HLA associations seemingly driven largely by CMV exposure. Compared with the approximately 700-donor mean, donors in an Asian-associated ancestry cluster had fewer N-insertions in productive TCRs, according to a later genetic analysis. In vitro tests confirmed that three of the cytomegalovirus-associated TCR beta chains recognize cytomegalovirus antigens. Across donors, most TCR sequences were observed very rarely, whereas some public TCRs were present in many individuals. In a later analysis, HLA-associated TCR beta chains were found to be more clonally expanded and to have lower generation probabilities than equally common non-associated chains. Correlated functional status among segregating V segments might be attributable to linkage disequilibrium, but an unknown experimental factor could not be ruled out. CMV serostatus was the only immune exposure information available for the cohort. A further reported finding was that TCR beta sequences accurately predicted the HLA-A and HLA-B alleles for most subjects in the first cohort. Some IMGT-functional V segments, including TRBV6-2 and TRBV6-3, could not be distinguished by the 87-base-pair reads and were therefore excluded. The study gave a list of about 170 TCR beta chains associated with cytomegalovirus. A cluster of highly shared sequence variants was judged likely to be a technical artifact of the sequencing pipeline.

The library was made by the immunoSEQ multiplex PCR assay. The multiplex PCR relied on a mix of 60 forward primers for TCR Vbeta segments and 13 reverse primers for TCR Jbeta segments. The CDR3 region of rearranged TCR beta genes was amplified from genomic DNA by a multiplex PCR assay. On the Illumina HiSeq System, the amplified TCR beta libraries were sequenced as 87-base-pair reads. Per the source publication's procedure: A later analysis tallied some 79 million unique TCR beta chains across the 666 repertoires, and approximately 9.9 million of those chains were shared by two or more donors. A nearest-neighbor algorithm error-corrected the raw reads and collapsed the reads into unique sequences, merging closely related sequences to remove PCR and sequencing errors. Alignment of CDR3 sequences to IMGT reference sequences was used to assign V, D and J gene segments. Each retained sequence needed at least a six-nucleotide match to both a V gene segment and a J gene segment. Rearrangements were called productive when the CDR3 lacked stop codons and stayed in frame with V and J; all others were non-productive. Following IMGT convention, CDR3 was defined as the stretch from the second conserved V-encoded cysteine to the conserved J-encoded phenylalanine. The earlier analysis of roughly 590 of the donors excluded any sequence lacking an unambiguous match to a single V gene segment. An earlier analysis of just under 600 of the donors called V segments functional above 56.7% productive rearrangements and segregating when the between-donor standard deviation exceeded 5%. To diagnose cytomegalovirus status from the catalog of TCR beta chain sequences, a statistical classification framework was built. A later analysis assigned V and J genes by comparing TCR nucleotide sequences with IMGT/GENE-DB human TR gene sequences. A later analysis assigned CDR3 sequences and most-parsimonious VDJ recombination scenarios with the TCRdist pipeline. In a later analysis, each TCR beta chain was defined by its CDR3 amino acid sequence together with its V-gene family, and reads without a unique V-gene family were excluded. In a later analysis, approximately 590 highly shared, low-generation-probability nucleotide sequences were removed to address suspected cross-contamination and a sequencing artifact. In a later analysis, a clonal expansion index for each public chain was calculated from normalized within-repertoire ranks of inferred template counts. Generation probabilities in a later analysis came from a VDJ recombination model fitted to out-of-frame rearrangements, and those results were checked against IGoR. In a later analysis, hypergeometric tests were used to score TCR-TCR, TCR-HLA and TCR-CMV co-occurrence, with a repertoire-size bias correction applied to TCR pairs. False discovery rates were estimated in a later analysis by permuting HLA or CMV assignments 20 times. In a later analysis, co-occurring TCRs were grouped with DBSCAN, and TCRdist sequence similarity was added when clustering was performed within HLA-allele-positive subsets. Co-occurrence clustering excluded repertoires with fewer than 30,000 or more than 120,000 public chains, plus five with anomalous nucleotide sharing. TCRdb's version of the immuneACCESS table is confined to in-frame rearrangements and falls short of the full clone set. An unresolved V gene accounts for under half of the shortfall where checked; the remainder is of unknown origin. Clonal size and the V and J genes are those of that table, whereas D and trimming came from the DNA. The sample data list 90,000 to 150,000 clones, and roughly 65% of these were observed just once. 10% of the sample comes from the top ten.

Recombination linked TRBV11-2 to TRBJ2-2; no D gene is confidently identified. This TCR derives from a man aged 35 to 55 in good health and CMV-seropositive. Sequencing was performed on PBMCs. The CDR3 corresponds to CASSLFDTPGELFF. In nucleotide form, the sequence is TGTGCCAGCAGCTTATTTGACACCCCGGGGGAGCTGTTTTTT.